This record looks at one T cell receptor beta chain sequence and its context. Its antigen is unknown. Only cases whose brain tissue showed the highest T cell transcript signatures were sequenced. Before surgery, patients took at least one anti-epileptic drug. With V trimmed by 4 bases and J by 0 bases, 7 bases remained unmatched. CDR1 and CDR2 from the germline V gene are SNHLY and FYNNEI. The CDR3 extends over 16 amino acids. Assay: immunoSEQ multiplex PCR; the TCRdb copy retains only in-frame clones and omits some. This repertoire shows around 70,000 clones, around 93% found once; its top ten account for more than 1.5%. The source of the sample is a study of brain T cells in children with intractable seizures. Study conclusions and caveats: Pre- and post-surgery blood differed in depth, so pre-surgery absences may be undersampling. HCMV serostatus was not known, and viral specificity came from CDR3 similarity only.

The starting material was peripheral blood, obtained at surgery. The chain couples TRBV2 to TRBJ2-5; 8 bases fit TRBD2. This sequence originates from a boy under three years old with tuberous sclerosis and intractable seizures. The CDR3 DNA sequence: TGTGCCAGCAGTGGGTGGACTAGCACCTACCAAGAGACCCAGTACTTC. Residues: CASSGWTSTYQETQYF.